These 9 T cell receptor beta chains came from one sample sequenced in a study of cytomegalovirus exposure and HLA in healthy donors. Produced via immunoSEQ multiplex PCR; TCRdb's table is partial and in-frame only. The sample yields 150,000 to 200,000 clones, roughly 89% seen once. Sequencing input: PBMCs. The origin of the receptors is a young woman in good health and CMV-seronegative.

Only one count was recorded for this clone. The CDR3 here is CASSRSIGGWNTEAFF. The CDR3, as DNA: TGTGCCAGCAGCCGTAGTATAGGAGGGTGGAATACTGAAGCTTTCTTT. This rearrangement joins TRBV7-9 to TRBJ1-1, with unresolved D. This CDR3 region has 16 residues. CDR1 and CDR2 (germline): SEHNR, FQNEAQ (reference sequence). V lost 5 bases and J 5 bases, leaving 21 bases between the germline ends.

The rearrangement links TRBV11-2 to TRBJ2-4; D is perhaps TRBD1 (6 bases). Trimming stripped 5 bases from V and 7 bases from J, with 15 bases between. CDR3 length: 14 residues. Germline V gene sequence: CDR1 SGHAT, CDR2 FQNNGV. The CDR3 spells CASSARGGDNIQYF. The CDR3 DNA follows: TGTGCCAGCAGCGCCCGAGGGGGTGACAACATTCAGTACTTC.

CDR3 sequence reads: CASSQVGQNEKLFF. The CDR3 region has the DNA TGCGCCAGCAGCCAAGTGGGACAGAATGAAAAACTGTTTTTT. The rearrangement links TRBV4-1 to TRBJ1-4; 7 bases map to TRBD1. There are 14 residues in the CDR3. Germline V gives CDR1 MGHRA, CDR2 YSYEKL. The trim removed 1 base at V and 5 bases at J, leaving 1 base unmatched.

The V call is TRBV2, the J call TRBJ2-6, with D uncertain. The CDR3 loop spans 14 amino acids. V dropped 5 bases and J dropped 0 bases, with 5 bases sitting between them. CDR1 and CDR2 (germline): SNHLY, FYNNEI. CDR3 nucleotide sequence: TGTGCCAGCAGTCCTACCTCTGGGGCCAACGTCCTGACTTTC. This sequence encodes CASSPTSGANVLTF.

This sequence joins TRBV19 and TRBJ1-2; TRBD1 might be the D (6 bases). The germline CDR1 and CDR2 sequences are LNHDA and SQIVND (reference sequence). The CDR3 loop spans 15 amino acids. The V end was cut by 3 bases, the J end by 6 bases, with 17 bases between. The CDR3 bases are TGTGCCAGTAGTATGGTTGTGGGGGCAGCGGATGGCTACACCTTC. This codes for CASSMVVGAADGYTF.

The chain has TRBV13 and TRBJ2-3, with 9 bases aligning to TRBD2. The ends lost 1 base at V and 2 bases at J; junction bases unmatched: 10. The germline CDR1 and CDR2 sequences are PRHDT and FYEKMQ (reference sequence). The CDR3 has 18 amino acids. CDR3 DNA sequence: TGTGCCAGCAGCTTAGTTAGCGGGGGAATGAAACCCACAGATACGCAGTATTTT. This translates into CASSLVSGGMKPTDTQYF.

The chain is built from TRBV29-1 and TRBJ2-4; the match to TRBD1 covers 8 bases. This CDR3 contains 18 residues. The germline V gene has CDR1 SQVTM and CDR2 ANQGSEA. With V trimmed by 4 bases and J by 0 bases, 14 bases remained unmatched. CDR3 coding DNA: TGCAGCGTTGTCGGACAGGGTTTTGACCTGCTAGCCAAAAACATTCAGTACTTC. It is translated as CSVVGQGFDLLAKNIQYF.

This clone was observed a handful of times. This chain links TRBV2 with TRBJ2-7; weak D call: TRBD2 (6 bases). CDR1 and CDR2 from the germline V gene are SNHLY and FYNNEI. V was cut by 3 bases and J by 7 bases, with 13 bases left in between. CDR3 length: 13 amino acids. CDR3 nucleotides: TGTGCCAGCAGTGATCCGATGGGGAGGGAGCAGTACTTC. Translated: CASSDPMGREQYF.

The chain couples TRBV29-1 to TRBJ1-4; D perhaps matches TRBD1 (6 bases). There are 13 residues in the CDR3. Germline V gene sequence: CDR1 SQVTM, CDR2 ANQGSEA. The V and J ends lost 7 bases and 5 bases respectively, with 14 bases between them. The CDR3 DNA sequence: TGCAGCGCCACCGGGACAAGGAATGAAAAACTGTTTTTT. This gives the protein CSATGTRNEKLFF. The full variable domain, its missing parts supplied by reference TRBV29-1 and TRBJ1-4, is SAVISQKPSRDICQRGTSLTIQCQVDSQVTMMFWYRQQPGQSLTLIATANQGSEATYESGFVIDKFPISRPNLTFSTLTVSNMSPEDSSIYLCSATGTRNEKLFFGSGTQLSVL.